The TCR beta chain under discussion was sequenced for a study of blood T cell repertoires in COVID-19 (dated by TCRdb to the early 2020s). About the study as a whole: Collaborator samples came from the United States, Italy and Spain and covered acute and convalescent phases of COVID-19. A freely available public database, intended as a resource for researchers studying the immune response to SARS-CoV-2, is where the repertoires were released. Nearly every sample came with metadata listing a de-identified subject ID, COVID-19 status, age in years and sex. Deeply sampled blood TCRbeta repertoires from subjects exposed to, actively infected with, or recovered from COVID-19 were included in the dataset. The samples were drawn from two sources: the first 160 participants of the ongoing ImmuneRACE study, and 1,200 or so subjects contributed by 6 global collaborators. The material from the prospective study consisted of cDNA or gDNA derived from T cells, B-cell-depleted T cells, or PBMCs. Where available, HLA class I and class II types were taken from metadata supplied by the sample provider and were not determined by assay-based typing.

General findings and caveats noted by the study authors: Clinical and demographic metadata were provided uncurated, with the amount varying by source and participant.

About this clone: Its antigen is currently not known. No base quality information exists; no much larger clone differs at one position.

Participants in the prospective study were enrolled through a virtual design, were aged roughly 18 to 100 years, and lived in some 24 United States geographic areas. In the prospective study, cohorts were assigned on the basis of participant-reported clinical history obtained from a screening survey and a study questionnaire. Each participant in the prospective study had whole blood, serum and a nasopharyngeal or oropharyngeal swab collected by mobile phlebotomists. Participants in the prospective study had the option to provide additional blood draws and questionnaires over an approximately two-month period. Before DNA extraction, blood samples from the prospective study were shipped at room temperature or frozen. The immunoSEQ Assay, a bias-controlled multiplex PCR, was used to amplify TCRbeta CDR3 regions from genomic DNA. In the authors' own workflow: The number of nucleated cells in each sample was estimated by amplification of reference gene primers within the assay. To quantify the absolute abundance of each unique TCRbeta CDR3 rearrangement, sequence reads were collapsed and filtered. For each sample, productive Simpson clonality was calculated as the square root of Simpson's diversity index across productive rearrangements. TCRdb carries this immuneACCESS record with in-frame sequences only. Its versions omit some clonotypes, under half of them owing to an unresolved V gene in the studies checked, with the rest unexplained. V, J and clone size are taken as reported in that table, and D and trimming were inferred from the DNA itself. A total of approximately 220,000 clones appear in this sample, over 75% of them only once. 3% to 4% of the sample goes to the ten largest clones.

Trimming removed 5 bases from V and 5 bases from J; the gene matches leave 7 bases unexplained. For CDR1 and CDR2, the germline V gene lists SGHTA and FQGTGA. Measured from the cysteine to the phenylalanine, the CDR3 is 14 residues long. The CDR3 DNA has 42 bases and is translated from base 1. The sample taken for sequencing was PBMCs or T cells enriched from blood (not recorded which). In this chain, TRBV7-3 is recombined with TRBJ1-1; TRBD1 aligns with 8 central bases. The receptor's source is a woman between 18 and 29 years old in a cohort exposed to, infected with or recovered from COVID-19 (not recorded which). The bases are TGTGCCAGCAGCCGTGGGACAGGTCGGACTGAAGCTTTCTTT. Its product reads: CASSRGTGRTEAFF.